This T cell receptor (beta chain) stems from a study of OX40 agonist ivuxolimab in advanced cancers. This clone was picked up a small number of times. The antigen is unknown. Patients were ruled out by autoimmune disease history or systemic immunosuppression. Study-level results: Among the lowest peripheral clonal expansion occurred in 0.1-3.0 mg/kg partial responders. CD8+ T cells averaged more expanded clones than CD4+. In the 0.1 to 3.0 mg/kg range, CD4+ and CD8+ blood T cells had expanded clonally by week 6.

This CDR3 is 13 amino acids long. The germline CDR1 and CDR2 sequences are SNHLY and FYNNEI. Trimming took off 9 bases at V and 0 bases at J, with 11 bases between the two ends. Sequencing used immunoSEQ multiplex PCR; TCRdb keeps in-frame clones, though not all of them. The sample lists 50,000 to 65,000 clones, 88% occurring once. The J gene is TRBJ1-1, the V gene TRBV2; D is uncertain. Sequencing was performed on CD4+ or CD8+ T cells sorted from blood, taken in a trial of the OX40 agonist ivuxolimab. The receptor's source is an adult with an advanced solid tumor such as melanoma, head and neck, liver or kidney cancer. The CDR3 sequence: CASCGQMNTEAFF. In DNA form, the CDR3 reads TGTGCCAGTTGTGGGCAAATGAACACTGAAGCTTTCTTT.